This entry lists 30 T cell receptor beta chains sequenced from one sample in a study of blood T cell repertoires in COVID-19. The protocol was immunoSEQ multiplex PCR, while the TCRdb copy is restricted to in-frame clones and leaves out a portion. The table lists 200,000 to 300,000 clones, roughly 83% of them singletons, with around 9.9% in the top ten. Sequenced material: peripheral blood. Every receptor here comes from a woman older than 75 with acute or convalescent COVID-19.

This clone appeared once. The chain employs TRBV5-4 and TRBJ1-1, with 8 bases fitting TRBD1. The CDR3 is made up of 14 amino acids. The J segment lost 5 bases and the V segment lost 7 bases, leaving 10 bases of the junction unmatched. Germline loops: CDR1 SGHNT, CDR2 YYREEE (reference sequence). CDR3 loop: CASFPGTGGTEAFF. In DNA form, the CDR3 reads TGTGCCAGCTTCCCCGGGACAGGAGGGACTGAAGCTTTCTTT.

The J gene is TRBJ2-5, the V gene TRBV5-1; D perhaps matches TRBD2 (6 bases). Germline-derived CDR1 and CDR2 are SGHRS and YFSETQ. The CDR3 covers 13 residues. V was shortened by 5 bases and J by 2 bases, with 10 bases between the two germline ends. CDR3 coding DNA: TGCGCCAGCAGACCGGGAGCACAAGAGACCCAGTACTTC. Translating it yields CASRPGAQETQYF.

The chain combines TRBV5-1 with TRBJ2-1; the D is unclear. The ends were cut back, 1 base at V and 2 bases at J, with 13 bases in the middle. Germline CDR1 and CDR2: SGHRS and YFSETQ. The CDR3 length is 16 residues. CDR3 protein: CASSLSVSGAYNEQFF. The CDR3 nucleotides are TGCGCCAGCAGCTTGTCAGTCAGTGGAGCCTACAATGAGCAGTTCTTC.

The chain joins TRBV2 to TRBJ2-7; 8 bases are shared with TRBD1. The germline V gene encodes CDR1 SNHLY and CDR2 FYNNEI. V dropped 10 bases and J dropped 1; count of bases not matched to a gene: 9. CDR3 length equals 14 residues. The CDR3 loop is CATWQGARSYEQYF. The CDR3 DNA reads as TGTGCCACCTGGCAGGGGGCGCGGTCCTACGAGCAGTACTTC.

This clone was seen more than once but under ten times. The V call is TRBV3-1 (or the pseudogene TRBV3-2), the J call TRBJ1-2; D unclear. The CDR3 consists of 15 residues. The V end was cut by 4 bases, the J end by 3 bases, with 15 bases between. Germline assignment: CDR1 LGHDT and CDR2 YNNKEL (reference sequence). CDR3 region: CASSPEGARYYGYTF. The CDR3 DNA reads TGTGCCAGCAGCCCGGAGGGAGCGAGGTACTATGGCTACACCTTC.

Of note for this clone: The germline gene is not matched at one end of the junction; a read error may be the cause. The rearrangement links TRBV20-1 to TRBJ1-1; D gene uncertain. CDR1 and CDR2 (germline): DFQATT, SNEGSKA (reference sequence). This CDR3 contains 8 residues. The CDR3 spells CSALGSGF. DNA of the CDR3: TGCAGCGCCCTGGGGAGTGGCTTT.

The rearrangement uses TRBV3-1 (or the pseudogene TRBV3-2) and TRBJ2-3, with 9 bases aligning to TRBD2. Germline-derived CDR1 and CDR2 are LGHDT and YNNKEL (reference sequence). V was clipped by 3 bases and J by 0 bases; unmatched bases: 1. CDR3 length: 15 amino acids. CDR3 in amino acids: CASSQAGGSTDTQYF. The CDR3 coding sequence is TGTGCCAGCAGCCAGGCGGGGGGGAGCACAGATACGCAGTATTTT.

This CDR3 is CASSPLAGDLGTGELFF. In DNA form, the CDR3 reads TGTGCCAGCTCACCGTTAGCGGGGGACCTTGGGACCGGGGAGCTGTTTTTT. This rearrangement joins TRBV18 to TRBJ2-2, with 9 bases that match TRBD2. Trimming removed 3 bases from V and 5 bases from J; junction bases left unmatched: 10. CDR3 size: 17 residues. Germline V gene sequence: CDR1 KGHSH, CDR2 LQKENI.

V gene TRBV10-3 combines with J gene TRBJ2-2; 9 bases are shared with TRBD1. The CDR3 contains 15 residues. The germline CDR1 and CDR2 sequences are ENHRY and SYGVKD. Unmatched junction bases numbered 8, after V lost 5 bases and J lost 7 bases. The CDR3 sequence is CAISHMTGGDGELFF. In nucleotides, the CDR3 is TGTGCCATCAGTCATATGACAGGGGGAGACGGGGAGCTGTTTTTT.

DNA for the CDR3: TGTGCCACCAGCAGAGATCGGAGTGGAAATCAGCCCCAGCATTTT. Protein sequence: CATSRDRSGNQPQHF. This chain connects TRBV15 to TRBJ1-5; D is unresolved. Trimming removed 0 bases from V and 4 bases from J, with 10 bases in between. CDR1 is LNHNV and CDR2 is YYDKDF in the germline V gene (reference sequence). CDR3 length: 15 residues.

This chain connects TRBV3-1 (or the pseudogene TRBV3-2) to TRBJ1-6, with D maybe TRBD1 (6 bases). Trimming took off 6 bases at V and 7 bases at J, with 10 bases between the two ends. CDR3 length: 13 amino acids. The germline gives CDR1 LGHDT, CDR2 YNNKEL (reference sequence). CDR3 amino acids: CASRDSGNSPLHF. CDR3 sequence (DNA): TGTGCCAGCAGGGACAGTGGGAATTCACCCCTCCACTTT.

The chain carries TRBV5-1 and TRBJ2-1; TRBD2 aligns across 7 bases. CDR1 is SGHRS, CDR2 YFSETQ, per germline. J gave up 0 bases and V 4 bases, and 4 bases lay outside the gene matches. The length of the CDR3 is 15 residues. CDR3 coding DNA: TGCGCCAGCAGCAGGACTAGTGTCTCCTACAATGAGCAGTTCTTC. Its protein product is CASSRTSVSYNEQFF.

This chain connects TRBV3-1 (or the pseudogene TRBV3-2) to TRBJ1-2; maybe TRBD1 (5 bases). The germline V gene has CDR1 LGHDT and CDR2 YNNKEL (reference sequence). Trimming took 0 bases from V and 4 from J, leaving 9 bases between them. This CDR3 contains 14 residues. The CDR3 reads CASSQESRVYGYTF. The CDR3 DNA reads as TGTGCCAGCAGCCAAGAGAGCAGGGTCTATGGCTACACCTTC.

This clone was seen only a few times. The chain carries TRBV5-4 and TRBJ2-3, with 8 positions matching TRBD1. V shed 3 bases and J 3 bases; nucleotides not matched to a gene: 3. Germline assignment: CDR1 SGHNT and CDR2 YYREEE (reference sequence). CDR3 size: 14 residues. CDR3 loop: CASSSQGGTDTQYF. CDR3 nucleotide sequence: TGTGCCAGCAGCTCACAGGGGGGAACAGATACGCAGTATTTT.

CDR3 nucleotides: TGTGCCAGCAAAGCCGACAGGGGGCTGAGGGAGACCCAGTACTTC. It is translated as CASKADRGLRETQYF. The chain carries TRBV27 and TRBJ2-5; 10 positions agree with TRBD1. V trimming: 7 bases; J trimming: 5 bases; junction bases outside the gene matches: 10. This CDR3 comprises 15 residues. Germline CDR1 MNHEY, CDR2 SMNVEV (reference sequence).

In this sample, this clone turned up once. V and J are TRBV11-3 and TRBJ2-6; D unresolved. Germline loops: CDR1 SGHNT, CDR2 YENEEA. V lost 5 bases, J lost 0 bases, and 8 bases lay in between. CDR3 size: 15 residues. The CDR3 loop reads CASSLTFSGANVLTF. CDR3 nucleotide sequence: TGTGCCAGCAGCCTAACCTTCTCTGGGGCCAACGTCCTGACTTTC.

The chain is built from TRBV15 and TRBJ2-7; maybe TRBD1 (6 bases). The germline V gene encodes CDR1 LNHNV and CDR2 YYDKDF (reference sequence). Trimming pared 8 bases from V and 3 bases from J, leaving 17 bases between. The CDR3 runs 14 residues. The CDR3 DNA reads TGTGCCACCCGCCGAGTACAGGGTTTCTACGAGCAGTACTTC. Its translation: CATRRVQGFYEQYF.

The V call is TRBV4-1, the J call TRBJ2-7; 12 nucleotides agree with TRBD2. In germline, CDR1 is MGHRA, CDR2 YSYEKL. V trimming: 4 bases; J trimming: 3 bases; junction bases outside the gene matches: 4. The CDR3 length is 15 residues. The DNA of the CDR3 is TGCGCCAGCAGCCCTCGACTAGCGGGGGTCTACGAGCAGTACTTC. Amino acid sequence: CASSPRLAGVYEQYF.

This chain connects TRBV19 to TRBJ2-1, with D hard to call. The CDR3 length is 15 residues. In germline, CDR1 is LNHDA, CDR2 SQIVND (reference sequence). The germline V and J ends were trimmed by 2 bases and 7 bases, with 15 bases remaining between them. CDR3 residues: CASSITPAGNNEQFF. CDR3 nucleotides: TGTGCCAGTAGTATAACCCCGGCAGGTAATAATGAGCAGTTCTTC.

This chain uses TRBV19 with TRBJ2-3; TRBD1 matches at 8 bases. The CDR3 totals 16 residues. In germline, CDR1 is LNHDA, CDR2 SQIVND (reference sequence). The V and J ends lost 2 bases and 5 bases, in that order; junction bases with no gene match: 9. The CDR3 DNA sequence: TGTGCCAGTAGTATATTAGGGACAGGAGCAGGAGATACGCAGTATTTT. Translating gives CASSILGTGAGDTQYF.

J is TRBJ2-1 and V is TRBV2, with a weak D call TRBD2 (5 bases). From germline, CDR1 is SNHLY and CDR2 FYNNEI. The CDR3 is 15 residues long. Trimming removed 5 bases from V and 11 bases from J, with 22 bases in between. Here the CDR3 reads CASSPHVAPGNQQFF. CDR3 nucleotide sequence: TGTGCCAGCAGTCCCCATGTGGCTCCGGGAAATCAGCAGTTCTTC.

The V call is TRBV7-2, the J call TRBJ2-3, with 10 positions matching TRBD2. Trimming at V came to 6 bases and at J to 6 bases, leaving 6 bases not matched to a gene. The CDR3 runs to 14 residues. Per germline, CDR1 SGHTA and CDR2 FQGNSA. The CDR3 bases are TGTGCCAGCAGTTCCACTAGCGGGGTGGATACGCAGTATTTT. Residues: CASSSTSGVDTQYF.

The table lists this clone with a few counts. The J gene is TRBJ1-2, the V gene TRBV10-3, with D maybe TRBD1 (6 bases). Trimming stripped 6 bases from V and 7 bases from J, with 15 bases between. The CDR3 spans 13 residues. The V gene's germline CDR1 is ENHRY and CDR2 SYGVKD. Written as DNA, the CDR3 is TGTGCCATCAGCCCCAGGGGAGAGGGTGGCTACACCTTC. Translation gives CAISPRGEGGYTF.

J is TRBJ2-1 and V is TRBV5-1, with 9 nucleotides matching TRBD1. The junction had 9 bases not matched to a gene; V was cut back by 4 bases and J by 7 bases. The CDR3 spans 15 residues. Germline V gives CDR1 SGHRS, CDR2 YFSETQ. CDR3 in amino acids: CASSPSTGGGNEQFF. In DNA, the CDR3 is TGCGCCAGCAGCCCTTCGACAGGGGGTGGGAATGAGCAGTTCTTC.

This chain connects TRBV6-2 or TRBV6-3 to TRBJ1-1; a possible D gene is TRBD1 (5 bases). Trimming cost V 5 bases and J 3 bases, with 10 bases left between them. CDR3 length equals 13 residues. CDR1 is MNHEY and CDR2 is SVGEGT in the germline V gene. This CDR3 is CASSHIRDTEAFF. The CDR3 DNA reads as TGTGCCAGCAGTCATATCAGGGACACTGAAGCTTTCTTT.

This chain uses TRBV18 with TRBJ1-1; 8 bases match TRBD1. This CDR3 has 15 amino acids. Germline V lookup: CDR1 KGHSH, CDR2 LQKENI. Trimming cost V 3 bases and J 0 bases; bases outside gene matches: 3. The CDR3: CASSPDRAVNTEAFF. DNA for the CDR3: TGTGCCAGCTCACCGGACAGGGCTGTGAACACTGAAGCTTTCTTT.

V and J are TRBV6-6 and TRBJ2-2, with 9 positions matching TRBD1. CDR3 size: 14 residues. The V segment lost 5 bases and the J segment 6 bases; nucleotides outside the gene matches: 4. Per the germline V gene, CDR1 is MNHNY and CDR2 is SVGAGI (reference sequence). The CDR3 reads CASSPRQGAGELFF. As DNA, the CDR3 is TGTGCCAGCAGTCCACGACAGGGGGCCGGGGAGCTGTTTTTT.

The chain employs TRBV5-8 and TRBJ1-2; D not resolved. This CDR3 region has 15 residues. Germline V CDR1 and CDR2: SGHTS, YDEGEE. Trimming cost V 2 bases and J 5 bases, with 16 bases left between them. Here the CDR3 reads CASSFLTGSKYGYTF. CDR3 nucleotide sequence: TGTGCCAGCAGCTTCCTAACCGGGAGCAAGTATGGCTACACCTTC.

The chain has TRBV5-5 and TRBJ2-1; perhaps TRBD2 as D (5 bases). Germline V gene sequence: CDR1 SGHKS, CDR2 YYEKEE (reference sequence). V gave up 3 bases and J gave up 6 bases, with 10 bases separating them. CDR3 size: 13 residues. CDR3 sequence (DNA): TGTGCCAGCAGCTGGGGAGTTCCCAATGAGCAGTTCTTC. Amino acid sequence: CASSWGVPNEQFF.

The genes are TRBV28 and TRBJ2-2, with D possibly matching TRBD2 (7 bases). V lost 7 bases to trimming and J lost 6 bases, with 12 bases between them. Germline CDR1 and CDR2: MDHEN and SYDVKM. The CDR3 contains 13 residues. CDR3 nucleotides: TGTGCCAGCACCCCCGGGGGGCCCGGGGAGCTGTTTTTT. Translated: CASTPGGPGELFF.